One and the same sample provided the 23 T cell receptor beta chains below, sequenced in a study of shared T cell receptors in the human thymus. The assay was immunoSEQ multiplex PCR, and TCRdb's table has in-frame clones only and misses some. The sample lists some 700,000 clones, roughly 88% occurring once. The sample was also linked to a second study, of human thymus T cells.

The source material was thymocytes. The receptors were gathered from a girl in the first two years of life with a congenital heart defect.

CDR3 DNA: TGTGCCAGCAGCTTGGGGCTAGCGGGGGCTTCCTACGAGCAGTACTTC. Its translation: CASSLGLAGASYEQYF. The rearrangement joins TRBV5-4 to TRBJ2-7; 10 bases line up with TRBD2. V shed 0 bases, J shed 1 base, and the junction held 4 bases outside the gene matches. Germline assignment: CDR1 SGHNT and CDR2 YYREEE (reference sequence). The CDR3 extends over 16 amino acids.

This chain links TRBV29-1 with TRBJ1-5; TRBD1 is a possible D gene (5 bases). The germline CDR1 and CDR2 sequences are SQVTM and ANQGSEA. With 7 bases removed from V and 6 bases from J, the gap between germline ends came to 16 bases. The CDR3 runs to 13 residues. The CDR3 protein is CSAAAGPSQPQHF. CDR3 DNA sequence: TGCAGCGCCGCGGCAGGGCCGAGTCAGCCCCAGCATTTT.

V and J are TRBV2 and TRBJ1-2; the D gene is possibly TRBD1 (5 bases). CDR3 length: 17 amino acids. CDR1 SNHLY and CDR2 FYNNEI come from the germline V gene. The V gene lost 5 bases and the J gene lost 8 bases, with 27 bases spanning the gap. The CDR3 sequence is CASSHKGLVAPNIGYTF. The CDR3 nucleotides are TGTGCCAGCAGTCACAAGGGACTCGTTGCGCCCAACATCGGCTACACCTTC.

This rearrangement joins TRBV4-1 to TRBJ2-2, with a possible D match to TRBD1 (6 bases). The CDR3 length is 14 residues. CDR1 and CDR2 (germline): MGHRA, YSYEKL. V dropped 4 bases and J dropped 6 bases, with 12 bases sitting between them. CDR3 DNA: TGCGCCAGCAGCCTCGGGGACAACTCCGGGGAGCTGTTTTTT. Amino acid sequence: CASSLGDNSGELFF.

CDR3 loop: CASSLRGTNYGYTF. CDR3 nucleotide sequence: TGCGCCAGCAGCTTGAGGGGAACTAACTATGGCTACACCTTC. This rearrangement joins TRBV5-1 to TRBJ1-2, with a possible D match to TRBD1 (5 bases). This CDR3 is built from 14 residues. V was pared by 1 base and J by 0 bases, with 7 bases between. CDR1 and CDR2 (germline): SGHRS, YFSETQ.

The chain combines TRBV19 with TRBJ2-3; D is possibly TRBD1 (6 bases). V lost 5 bases to trimming and J lost 2 bases, with 14 bases between them. The CDR3 consists of 15 residues. Germline CDR1 reads LNHDA; CDR2 reads SQIVND (reference sequence). The CDR3 sequence: CASSPNDRYTDTQYF. The CDR3, as DNA: TGTGCCAGTAGTCCGAACGACAGGTACACAGATACGCAGTATTTT.

The chain employs TRBV5-6 and TRBJ1-2; 9 nucleotides line up with TRBD1. CDR3 length: 12 residues. Per the germline V gene, CDR1 is SGHDT and CDR2 is YYEEEE. V gave up 4 bases and J gave up 12 bases; unmatched junction bases: 7. The CDR3, as DNA: TGTGCCAGCAGCGTCACGGACAGGGGAAACACCTTC. The encoded protein is CASSVTDRGNTF. The complete variable domain, with remaining parts taken from reference TRBV5-6 and TRBJ1-2, reads DAGVTQSPTHLIKTRGQQVTLRCSPKSGHDTVSWYQQALGQGPQFIFQYYEEEERQRGNFPDRFSGHQFPNYSSELNVNALLLGDSALYLCASSVTDRGNTFGSGTRLTVV.

V and J are TRBV10-3 and TRBJ1-2; weak D call: TRBD1 (6 bases). The CDR3 has 14 residues. Trimming removed 6 bases from V and 3 bases from J, with 14 bases in between. The V gene's germline CDR1 is ENHRY and CDR2 SYGVKD. CDR3 sequence (DNA): TGTGCCATCAGACAGGGAGAAGTCGACTATGGCTACACCTTC. It encodes CAIRQGEVDYGYTF.

This clone was counted once. V gene TRBV21-1 combines with J gene TRBJ1-5; TRBD1 reflects the table's D call only, with no check against the DNA. TRBV21-1 is labeled a pseudogene. This CDR3 contains 14 residues. The CDR3 nucleotides read TGTGCCAGCAGCTCGGGACACTACAATCAGCCCCAGCATTTT. Translating gives CASSSGHYNQPQHF.

The rearrangement joins TRBV18 to TRBJ1-2, with D possibly matching TRBD1 (5 bases). Trimming pared 3 bases from V and 3 bases from J, leaving 26 bases between. The CDR3 spans 19 residues. Germline loops: CDR1 KGHSH, CDR2 LQKENI. The CDR3 loop is CASSPVPTEQAWADYGYTF. The CDR3 region has the DNA TGTGCCAGCTCACCGGTTCCGACAGAGCAAGCCTGGGCGGACTATGGCTACACCTTC.

The sample holds one count of this clone. The chain uses TRBV9 and TRBJ2-3; 9 bases are shared with TRBD1. Looked up from germline, CDR1 is SGDLS and CDR2 is YYNGEE. With 4 bases clipped from V and 3 bases from J, the junction kept 9 bases outside the gene matches. CDR3 length equals 16 residues. As DNA, the CDR3 is TGTGCCAGCAGCCCCCAAAGGGACAGGGAGACAGATACGCAGTATTTT. It yields the protein CASSPQRDRETDTQYF. Drawing the rest from reference TRBV9 and TRBJ2-3, the complete variable domain is DSGVTQTPKHLITATGQRVTLRCSPRSGDLSVYWYQQSLDQGLQFLIQYYNGEERAKGNILERFSAQQFPDLHSELNLSSLELGDSALYFCASSPQRDRETDTQYFGPGTRLTVL.

The chain carries TRBV2 and TRBJ2-7; 9 positions match TRBD1. This CDR3 is 12 amino acids long. With 7 bases clipped from V and 4 bases from J, the junction kept 2 bases outside the gene matches. Germline V gene data show CDR1 as SNHLY and CDR2 as FYNNEI. CDR3 nucleotides: TGTGCCAGCAATGGACAGGGGTACGAGCAGTACTTC. Protein product: CASNGQGYEQYF.

This sequence joins TRBV2 and TRBJ1-1, with a possible D match to TRBD1 (6 bases). Germline V gives CDR1 SNHLY, CDR2 FYNNEI. The CDR3 runs to 14 residues. Trimming left V 7 bases short and J 0 bases short, with 12 bases between. This CDR3 reads CASTRTALNTEAFF. CDR3 coding DNA: TGTGCCAGCACGAGGACAGCGCTGAACACTGAAGCTTTCTTT.

V and J are TRBV13 and TRBJ2-4; 9 bases line up with TRBD2. CDR1 is PRHDT and CDR2 is FYEKMQ in the germline V gene (reference sequence). The V and J ends lost 2 bases and 3 bases, in that order; junction bases with no gene match: 5. The CDR3 runs to 16 residues. In DNA form, the CDR3 reads TGTGCCAGCAGCTTACGCGGGGGGGATGACAAAAACATTCAGTACTTC. Protein sequence: CASSLRGGDDKNIQYF.

The chain joins TRBV4-3 to TRBJ1-5; D not certain. V lost 0 bases, J lost 2 bases, and 14 bases lay in between. The CDR3 spans 17 residues. Per the germline V gene, CDR1 is LGHNA and CDR2 is YSLEER. The CDR3 spells CASSQDRSKVGNQPQHF. DNA for the CDR3: TGCGCCAGCAGCCAAGATCGAAGTAAAGTAGGCAATCAGCCCCAGCATTTT.

The chain combines TRBV5-6 with TRBJ2-4; perhaps TRBD1 as D (5 bases). CDR1 and CDR2 from the germline V gene are SGHDT and YYEEEE. The CDR3 has 14 amino acids. The V end lost 2 bases, the J end lost 1 base, and 7 bases lay between the germline ends. In nucleotides, the CDR3 is TGTGCCAGCAGCTTAAAGGGGGCCAAAAACATTCAGTACTTC. This gives the protein CASSLKGAKNIQYF.

The chain has TRBV25-1 and TRBJ1-2; 7 bases are shared with TRBD1. Per the germline V gene, CDR1 is MGHDK and CDR2 is SYGVNS. V shed 0 bases and J 3 bases; nucleotides not matched to a gene: 7. CDR3 length: 16 amino acids. The CDR3 region has the DNA TGTGCCAGCAGTGAATACCAGCCCCAGGGGGACTATGGCTACACCTTC. Its translation: CASSEYQPQGDYGYTF.

This clone appeared once. This rearrangement joins TRBV6-5 to TRBJ1-4; D is perhaps TRBD1 (6 bases). Trimming took off 5 bases at V and 6 bases at J, with 16 bases between the two ends. The CDR3 consists of 15 residues. Germline CDR1 is MNHEY and CDR2 is SVGAGI. The CDR3, as DNA: TGTGCCAGCAGTCAACAGGGTGGGGTTTATGAAAAACTGTTTTTT. Translated, it gives CASSQQGGVYEKLFF.

This chain connects TRBV29-1 to TRBJ2-5; 13 bases fit TRBD2. This CDR3 comprises 16 residues. V was pared by 3 bases and J by 3 bases, with 7 bases of the junction left unmatched. The germline CDR1 and CDR2 sequences are SQVTM and ANQGSEA. The CDR3 nucleotides are TGCAGCGTTGATCCACTAGCGGGGGGGATAGAAGAGACCCAGTACTTC. This encodes CSVDPLAGGIEETQYF. Combining the CDR3 with reference TRBV29-1 and TRBJ2-5 gives the whole variable domain SAVISQKPSRDICQRGTSLTIQCQVDSQVTMMFWYRQQPGQSLTLIATANQGSEATYESGFVIDKFPISRPNLTFSTLTVSNMSPEDSSIYLCSVDPLAGGIEETQYFGPGTRLLVL.

This chain uses TRBV2 with TRBJ2-3, with TRBD1 as a possible D gene (5 bases). Germline V lookup: CDR1 SNHLY, CDR2 FYNNEI. Between the trimmed V and J ends, which lost 4 bases and 2 bases, there was a span of 13 bases. The CDR3 runs 15 residues. CDR3 DNA sequence: TGTGCCAGCAGTGGGAAGACCAGGGCCACAGATACGCAGTATTTT. It codes for CASSGKTRATDTQYF.

The chain has TRBV5-6 and TRBJ2-6; D is ambiguous. CDR3 length: 16 amino acids. Looked up from germline, CDR1 is SGHDT and CDR2 is YYEEEE. Trimming removed 2 bases at V and 2 bases at J, with 11 bases between. For the CDR3, the DNA is TGTGCCAGCAGCTTCCTGAGTAGAACTGGGGCCAACGTCCTGACTTTC. This sequence encodes CASSFLSRTGANVLTF.

The chain couples TRBV5-1 to TRBJ1-3; TRBD1 matches 7 bases. Losses at the gene ends were 3 bases for V and 2 bases for J; bases not matched to a gene: 5. CDR1 and CDR2 from the germline V gene are SGHRS and YFSETQ. The length of the CDR3 is 15 residues. The CDR3 nucleotides read TGCGCCAGCAGCTCGGACACAGGGGCTGGAAACACCATATATTTT. Its translation: CASSSDTGAGNTIYF.

The DNA for the CDR3 is TGCGCCAGCAGCCCCCTAATTGGTGGACAGGGAATGTTAGCCCTAGCCAAAAACATTCAGTACTTC. This sequence encodes CASSPLIGGQGMLALAKNIQYF. The chain couples TRBV4-1 to TRBJ2-4, with TRBD1 identical over 8 bases. The trim removed 4 bases at V and 0 bases at J, leaving 23 bases unmatched. The CDR3 has 22 amino acids. Germline loops: CDR1 MGHRA, CDR2 YSYEKL.